The entry below describes one TCR beta chain. This record comes from a study of technical replicates of blood from several donors. The CDR3 is made up of 14 amino acids. CDR1 is SEHNR and CDR2 is FQNEAQ in the germline V gene (reference sequence). Trimming removed 4 bases at V and 2 bases at J, with 8 bases between. TCRdb keeps only in-frame clones here, not all; method: immunoSEQ multiplex PCR. The top ten clones hold nearly 4% of a sample with approximately 81,000 clones, 80% to 90% of them seen once. The genes are TRBV7-9 and TRBJ1-4; the D is unclear. The sequenced material came from PBMCs. This TCR was recovered from a human donor in good health. Some clones in this sample may be carry-over from other donors' samples. Here the CDR3 DNA reads TGTGCCAGCAGCTCAGGACTTACTAATGAAAAACTGTTTTTT. It specifies CASSSGLTNEKLFF.